This T cell receptor beta chain originates from a study of blood T cell repertoires in COVID-19. This CDR3 contains 12 residues. V lost 1 base and J 7 bases, leaving 8 bases between the germline ends. CDR1 is MDHEN, CDR2 SYDVKM, per germline. Repertoires were generated with immunoSEQ multiplex PCR, while TCRdb's copy carries only in-frame clones and drops some. Counted here are about 300,000 clones, around nine tenths occurring once; the ten biggest clones make up 1.3%. This TCR came from a man in his sixties or seventies with acute or convalescent COVID-19. V gene TRBV28 combines with J gene TRBJ2-7; D call uncertain. Sequences were obtained from peripheral blood. The CDR3 bases are TGTGCCAGCAGTTTATCACTGTGGGAGCAGTACTTC. Translated: CASSLSLWEQYF.